A single TCR beta chain is shown here with its context. Its antigen remains unidentified. In the PCR, 60 Vbeta and 13 Jbeta primers were used. Produced via immunoSEQ multiplex PCR; TCRdb's table is partial and in-frame only. The data contain under 130,000 clones, roughly 15% of them singletons. This entry is derived from a study of cytomegalovirus exposure and HLA in healthy donors. Across the study: An analysis done earlier identified more than 90 million unique TCR beta sequences from 200 million or so T cells. Whole-study findings and limits: As confirmed in vitro, a few CMV-associated chains were specific for CMV antigens. Upon later analysis, TCR association rates were observed to vary by HLA locus, being highest for DRB1 and lowest for HLA-C.

The CDR3 length is 15 residues. V is TRBV21-1 and J is TRBJ1-1; TRBD1 is taken as the D call from the table, unchecked against the DNA. TRBV21-1 constitutes a pseudogene. Material: PBMCs. This TCR came from a female donor in good health and CMV-seronegative. The CDR3 DNA reads TGTGCCAGCAGGACACTGGACAGGGGGGGGACTGAAGCTTTCTTT. Its translation is CASRTLDRGGTEAFF.